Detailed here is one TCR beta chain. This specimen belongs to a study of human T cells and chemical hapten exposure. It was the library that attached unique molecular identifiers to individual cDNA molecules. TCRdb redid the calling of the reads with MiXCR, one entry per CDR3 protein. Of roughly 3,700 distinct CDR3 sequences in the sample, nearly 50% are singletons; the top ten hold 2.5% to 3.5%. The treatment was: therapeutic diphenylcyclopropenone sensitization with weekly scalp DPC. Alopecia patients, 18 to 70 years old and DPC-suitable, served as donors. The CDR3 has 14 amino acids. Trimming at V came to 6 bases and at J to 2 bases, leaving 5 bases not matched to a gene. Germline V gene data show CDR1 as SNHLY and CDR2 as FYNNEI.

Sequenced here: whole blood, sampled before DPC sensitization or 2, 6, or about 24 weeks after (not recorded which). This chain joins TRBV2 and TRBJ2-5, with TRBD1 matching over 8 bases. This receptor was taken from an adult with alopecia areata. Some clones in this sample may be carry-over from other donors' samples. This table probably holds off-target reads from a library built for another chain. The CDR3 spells CASRSTGEQETQYF. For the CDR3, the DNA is TGTGCCAGCAGATCGACAGGGGAGCAAGAGACCCAGTACTTC.